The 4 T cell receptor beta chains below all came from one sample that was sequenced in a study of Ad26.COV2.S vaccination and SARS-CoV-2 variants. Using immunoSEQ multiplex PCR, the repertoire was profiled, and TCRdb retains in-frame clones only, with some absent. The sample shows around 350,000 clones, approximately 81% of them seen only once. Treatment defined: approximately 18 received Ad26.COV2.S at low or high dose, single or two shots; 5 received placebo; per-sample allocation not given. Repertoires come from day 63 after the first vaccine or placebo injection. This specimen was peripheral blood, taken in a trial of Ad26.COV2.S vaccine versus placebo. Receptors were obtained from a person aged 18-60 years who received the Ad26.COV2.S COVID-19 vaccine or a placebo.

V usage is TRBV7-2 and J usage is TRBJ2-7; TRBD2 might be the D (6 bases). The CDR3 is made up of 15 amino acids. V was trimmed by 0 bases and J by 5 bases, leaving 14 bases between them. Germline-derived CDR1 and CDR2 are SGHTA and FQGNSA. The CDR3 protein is CASSLARGRENEQYF. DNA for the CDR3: TGTGCCAGCAGCTTAGCGCGGGGCAGGGAAAACGAGCAGTACTTC. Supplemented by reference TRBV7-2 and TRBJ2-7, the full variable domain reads GAGVSQSPSNKVTEKGKDVELRCDPISGHTALYWYRQSLGQGLEFLIYFQGNSAPDKSGLPSDRFSAERTGGSVSTLTIQRTQQEDSAVYLCASSLARGRENEQYFGPGTRLTVT.

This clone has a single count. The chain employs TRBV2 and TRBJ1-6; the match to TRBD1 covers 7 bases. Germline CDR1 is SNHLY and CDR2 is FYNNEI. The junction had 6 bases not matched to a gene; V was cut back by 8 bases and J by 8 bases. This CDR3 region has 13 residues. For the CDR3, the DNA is TGTGCCAGCGGGGGACAGTATGATTCACCCCTCCACTTT. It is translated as CASGGQYDSPLHF. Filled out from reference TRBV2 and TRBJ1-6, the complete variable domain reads EPEVTQTPSHQVTQMGQEVILRCVPISNHLYFYWYRQILGQKVEFLVSFYNNEISEKSEIFDDQFSVERPDGSNFTLKIRSTKLEDSAMYFCASGGQYDSPLHFGNGTRLTVT.

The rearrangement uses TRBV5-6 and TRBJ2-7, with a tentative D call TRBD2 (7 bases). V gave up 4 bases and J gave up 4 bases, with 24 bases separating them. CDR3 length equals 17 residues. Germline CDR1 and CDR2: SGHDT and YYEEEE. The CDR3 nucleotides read TGTGCCAGCAGCATTACGGGGGGAAGACAGGCCATTTACGAGCAGTACTTC. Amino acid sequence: CASSITGGRQAIYEQYF. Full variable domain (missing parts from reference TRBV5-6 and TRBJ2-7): DAGVTQSPTHLIKTRGQQVTLRCSPKSGHDTVSWYQQALGQGPQFIFQYYEEEERQRGNFPDRFSGHQFPNYSSELNVNALLLGDSALYLCASSITGGRQAIYEQYFGPGTRLTVT.

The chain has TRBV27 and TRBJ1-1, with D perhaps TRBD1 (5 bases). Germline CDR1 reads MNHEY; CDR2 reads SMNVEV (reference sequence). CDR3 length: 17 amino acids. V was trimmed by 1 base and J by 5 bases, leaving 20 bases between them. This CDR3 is CASSLYGTGEGMTEAFF. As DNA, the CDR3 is TGTGCCAGCAGTTTATATGGAACGGGGGAGGGTATGACTGAAGCTTTCTTT.